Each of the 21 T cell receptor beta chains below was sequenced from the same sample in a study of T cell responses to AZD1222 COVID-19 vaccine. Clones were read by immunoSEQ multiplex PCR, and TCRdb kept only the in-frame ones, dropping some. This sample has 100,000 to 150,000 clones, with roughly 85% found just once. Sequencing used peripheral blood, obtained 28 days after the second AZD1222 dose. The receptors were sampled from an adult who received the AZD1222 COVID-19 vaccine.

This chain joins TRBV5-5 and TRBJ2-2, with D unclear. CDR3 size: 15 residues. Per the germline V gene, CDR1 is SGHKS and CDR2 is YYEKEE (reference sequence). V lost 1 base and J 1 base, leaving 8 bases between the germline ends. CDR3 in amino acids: CASSLPVWNTGELFF. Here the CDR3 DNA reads TGTGCCAGCAGCTTGCCGGTCTGGAACACCGGGGAGCTGTTTTTT.

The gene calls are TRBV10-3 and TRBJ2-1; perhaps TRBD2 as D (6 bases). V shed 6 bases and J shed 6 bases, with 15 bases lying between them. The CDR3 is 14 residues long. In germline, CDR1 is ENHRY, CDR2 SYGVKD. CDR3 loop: CAIREQSGSNEQFF. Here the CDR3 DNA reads TGTGCCATCAGGGAACAAAGCGGGTCCAATGAGCAGTTCTTC.

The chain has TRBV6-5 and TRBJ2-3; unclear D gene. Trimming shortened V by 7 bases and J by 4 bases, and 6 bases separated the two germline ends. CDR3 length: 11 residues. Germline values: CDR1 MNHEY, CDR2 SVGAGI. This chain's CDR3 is CASKRADTQYF. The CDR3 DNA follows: TGTGCCAGCAAAAGGGCAGATACGCAGTATTTT.

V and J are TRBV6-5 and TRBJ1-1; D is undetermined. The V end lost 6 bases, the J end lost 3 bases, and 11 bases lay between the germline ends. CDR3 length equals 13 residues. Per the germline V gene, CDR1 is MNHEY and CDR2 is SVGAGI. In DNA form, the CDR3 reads TGTGCCAGCAGGATGCGTTGGGACACTGAAGCTTTCTTT. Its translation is CASRMRWDTEAFF.

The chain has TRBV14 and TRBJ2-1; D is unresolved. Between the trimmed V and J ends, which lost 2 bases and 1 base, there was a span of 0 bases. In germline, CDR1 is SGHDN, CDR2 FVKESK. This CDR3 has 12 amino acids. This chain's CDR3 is CASSQSYNEQFF. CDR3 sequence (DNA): TGTGCCAGCAGCCAATCCTACAATGAGCAGTTCTTC.

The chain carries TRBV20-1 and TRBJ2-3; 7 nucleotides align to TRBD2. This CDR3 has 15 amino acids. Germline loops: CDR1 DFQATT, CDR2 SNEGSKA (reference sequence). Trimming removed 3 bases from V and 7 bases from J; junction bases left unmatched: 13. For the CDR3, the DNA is TGCAGTGCTAGTCCCCGGGACTACGGCCACCATACGCAGTATTTT. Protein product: CSASPRDYGHHTQYF.

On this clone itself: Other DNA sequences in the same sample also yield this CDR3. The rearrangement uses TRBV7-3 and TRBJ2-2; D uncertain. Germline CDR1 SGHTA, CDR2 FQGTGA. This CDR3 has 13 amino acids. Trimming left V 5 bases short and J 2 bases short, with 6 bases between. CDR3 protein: CASSPGNTGELFF. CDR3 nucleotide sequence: TGTGCCAGCAGCCCAGGAAACACCGGGGAGCTGTTTTTT.

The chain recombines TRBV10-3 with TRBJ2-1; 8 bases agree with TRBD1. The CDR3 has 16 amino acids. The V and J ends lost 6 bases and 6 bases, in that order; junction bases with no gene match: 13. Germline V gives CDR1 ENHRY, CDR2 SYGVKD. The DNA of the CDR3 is TGTGCCATCAGAGGCTTAGACAGGGGCCCCTCCAATGAGCAGTTCTTC. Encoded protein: CAIRGLDRGPSNEQFF.

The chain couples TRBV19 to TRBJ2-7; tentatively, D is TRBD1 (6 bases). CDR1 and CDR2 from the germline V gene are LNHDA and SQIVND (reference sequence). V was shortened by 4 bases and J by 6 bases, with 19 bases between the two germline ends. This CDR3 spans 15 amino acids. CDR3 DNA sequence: TGTGCCAGTAGTAGTGCCCCCACAGGGTTGGGCGAGCAGTACTTC. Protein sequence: CASSSAPTGLGEQYF.

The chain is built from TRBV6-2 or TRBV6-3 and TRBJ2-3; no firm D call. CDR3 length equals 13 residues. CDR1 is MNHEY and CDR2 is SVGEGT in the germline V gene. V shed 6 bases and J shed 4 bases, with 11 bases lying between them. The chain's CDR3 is CASSTRPPDTQYF. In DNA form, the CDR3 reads TGTGCCAGCAGCACGCGGCCTCCAGATACGCAGTATTTT.

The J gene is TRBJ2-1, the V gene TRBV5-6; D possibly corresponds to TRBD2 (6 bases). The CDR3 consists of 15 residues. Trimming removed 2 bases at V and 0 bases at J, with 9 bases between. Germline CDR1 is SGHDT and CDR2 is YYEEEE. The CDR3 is CASSFLASSYNEQFF. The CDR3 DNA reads TGTGCCAGCAGCTTCCTAGCGAGCTCCTACAATGAGCAGTTCTTC.

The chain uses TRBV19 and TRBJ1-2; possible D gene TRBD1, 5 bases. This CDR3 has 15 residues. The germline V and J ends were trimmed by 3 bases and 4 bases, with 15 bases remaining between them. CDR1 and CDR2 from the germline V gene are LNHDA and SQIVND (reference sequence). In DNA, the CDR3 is TGTGCCAGTAGTATTAAGGTCCTGAGGGGCTATGGCTACACCTTC. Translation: CASSIKVLRGYGYTF.

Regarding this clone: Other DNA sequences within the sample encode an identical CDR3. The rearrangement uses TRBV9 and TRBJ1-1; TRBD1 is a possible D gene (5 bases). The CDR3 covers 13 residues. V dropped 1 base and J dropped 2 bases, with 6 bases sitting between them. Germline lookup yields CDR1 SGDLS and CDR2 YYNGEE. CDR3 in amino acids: CASSVTGNTEAFF. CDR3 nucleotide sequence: TGTGCCAGCAGCGTAACAGGTAACACTGAAGCTTTCTTT.

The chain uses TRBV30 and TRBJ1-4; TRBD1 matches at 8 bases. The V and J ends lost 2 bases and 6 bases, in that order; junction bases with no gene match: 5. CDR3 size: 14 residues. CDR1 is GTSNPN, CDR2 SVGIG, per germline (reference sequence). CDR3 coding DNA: TGTGCCTGGAGTCCCAAGGACAGGGATGAAAAACTGTTTTTT. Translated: CAWSPKDRDEKLFF.

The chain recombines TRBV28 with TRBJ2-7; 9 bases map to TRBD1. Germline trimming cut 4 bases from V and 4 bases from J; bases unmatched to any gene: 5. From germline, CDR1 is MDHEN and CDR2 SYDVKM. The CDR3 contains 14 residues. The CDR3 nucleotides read TGTGCCAGCAGTTCCCCCGGGACAGGGTACGAGCAGTACTTC. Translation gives CASSSPGTGYEQYF.

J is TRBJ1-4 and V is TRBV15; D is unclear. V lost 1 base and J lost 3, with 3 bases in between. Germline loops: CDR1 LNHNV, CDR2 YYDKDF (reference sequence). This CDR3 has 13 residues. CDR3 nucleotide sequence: TGTGCCACCAGCAGAGGGGCTAATGAAAAACTGTTTTTT. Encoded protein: CATSRGANEKLFF.

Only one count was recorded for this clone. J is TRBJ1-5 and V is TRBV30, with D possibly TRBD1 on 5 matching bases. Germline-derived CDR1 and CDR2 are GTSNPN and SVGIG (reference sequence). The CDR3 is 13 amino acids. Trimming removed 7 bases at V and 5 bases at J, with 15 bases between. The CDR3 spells CALSVRGDQPQHF. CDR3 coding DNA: TGTGCCTTATCGGTGCGGGGCGATCAGCCCCAGCATTTT.

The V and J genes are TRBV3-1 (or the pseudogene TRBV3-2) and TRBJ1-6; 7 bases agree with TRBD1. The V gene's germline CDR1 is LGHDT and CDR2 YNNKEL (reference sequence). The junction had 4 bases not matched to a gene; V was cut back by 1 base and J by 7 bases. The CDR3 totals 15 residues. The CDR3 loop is CASSQGQGGNSPLHF. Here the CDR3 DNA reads TGTGCCAGCAGCCAAGGACAGGGCGGCAATTCACCCCTCCACTTT.

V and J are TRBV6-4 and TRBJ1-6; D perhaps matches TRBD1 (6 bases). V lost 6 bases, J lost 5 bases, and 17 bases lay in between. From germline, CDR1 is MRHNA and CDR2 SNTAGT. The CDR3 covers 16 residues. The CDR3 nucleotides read TGTGCCAGCAGCAAAATGGACAGCCTAGATAATTCACCCCTCCACTTT. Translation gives CASSKMDSLDNSPLHF.

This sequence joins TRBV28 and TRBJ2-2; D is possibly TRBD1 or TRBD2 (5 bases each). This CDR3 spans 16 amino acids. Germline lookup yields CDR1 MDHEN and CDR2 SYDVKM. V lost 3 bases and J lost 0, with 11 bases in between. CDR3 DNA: TGTGCCAGCAGTTTCTTTTTGGGGGCGAACACCGGGGAGCTGTTTTTT. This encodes CASSFFLGANTGELFF.

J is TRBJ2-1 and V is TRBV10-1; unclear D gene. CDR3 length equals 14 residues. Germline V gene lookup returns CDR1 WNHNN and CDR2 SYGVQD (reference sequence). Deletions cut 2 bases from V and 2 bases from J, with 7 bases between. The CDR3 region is CASSETLPYNEQFF. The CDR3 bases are TGCGCCAGCAGTGAGACTCTACCCTACAATGAGCAGTTCTTC.